A single sample is the source of the 4 T cell receptor beta chains below, sequenced in a study of a mutant IDH1 vaccine in newly diagnosed glioma. This sample's time point: week 5, during vaccination. Each dose of the vaccine consisted of 300 ug of mutant IDH1 20-mer peptide, with topical imiquimod. These receptors' antigens are unknown. Method: immunoSEQ multiplex PCR; TCRdb's copy keeps in-frame clones and lacks some. The sample shows roughly 54,000 clones, 70% to 90% of them seen only once. The source material was PBMCs, sampled from a glioma patient whose treatment included an IDH1 peptide vaccine. The source of these receptors is a man between 25 and 39 years old with glioma.

This clone was seen a single time. The rearrangement joins TRBV11-2 to TRBJ1-1; no firm D call. The CDR3 loop spans 14 amino acids. Trimming removed 8 bases from V and 0 bases from J, with 13 bases in between. Germline lookup yields CDR1 SGHAT and CDR2 FQNNGV. The CDR3 DNA reads TGTGCCAGCTCGGTATCCGGTTTGAACACTGAAGCTTTCTTT. Protein product: CASSVSGLNTEAFF. Variable domain in full (rest from reference TRBV11-2 and TRBJ1-1): EAGVAQSPRYKIIEKRQSVAFWCNPISGHATLYWYQQILGQGPKLLIQFQNNGVVDDSQLPKDRFSAERLKGVDSTLKIQPAKLEDSAVYLCASSVSGLNTEAFFGQGTRLTVV.

In its sample, this clone was seen a few times. This chain uses TRBV5-5 with TRBJ2-1, with 8 bases that match TRBD2. Germline lookup yields CDR1 SGHKS and CDR2 YYEKEE (reference sequence). CDR3 length equals 14 residues. Trimming removed 2 bases from V and 7 bases from J; junction bases left unmatched: 5. This CDR3 reads CASSFYSGGNEQFF. DNA of the CDR3: TGTGCCAGCAGCTTTTACAGCGGGGGAAATGAGCAGTTCTTC. Filled out from reference TRBV5-5 and TRBJ2-1, the complete variable domain reads DAGVTQSPTHLIKTRGQQVTLRCSPISGHKSVSWYQQVLGQGPQFIFQYYEKEERGRGNFPDRFSARQFPNYSSELNVNALLLGDSALYLCASSFYSGGNEQFFGPGTRLTVL.

The chain combines TRBV14 with TRBJ2-3; 7 bases match TRBD1. The junction had 10 bases not matched to a gene; V was cut back by 2 bases and J by 2 bases. The germline V gene encodes CDR1 SGHDN and CDR2 FVKESK. There are 17 residues in the CDR3. The CDR3 bases are TGTGCCAGCAGCCAACTTTTGACAGGGAGAGACACAGATACGCAGTATTTT. Translating gives CASSQLLTGRDTDTQYF. The full variable domain, with the rest looked up from reference TRBV14 and TRBJ2-3, is EAGVTQFPSHSVIEKGQTVTLRCDPISGHDNLYWYRRVMGKEIKFLLHFVKESKQDESGMPNNRFLAERTGGTYSTLKVQPAELEDSGVYFCASSQLLTGRDTDTQYFGPGTRLTVL.

The CDR3 protein is CASSFRNQPQHF. The CDR3 DNA sequence: TGTGCCAGCAGTTTTAGGAATCAGCCCCAGCATTTT. This rearrangement joins TRBV7-9 to TRBJ1-5; D not certain. The CDR3 is 12 amino acids. CDR1 and CDR2 from the germline V gene are SEHNR and FQNEAQ (reference sequence). Trimming stripped 6 bases from V and 4 bases from J, with 7 bases between.